This T cell receptor beta chain was identified in a study of T cells after yellow fever vaccination. For the study at large: For low cell numbers, libraries were made with SMART-Seq v4 Ultra Low Input.

Findings and caveats of the study: Post-booster reappearance was seen for most primary-vaccination clones (around 96% CD4, around 91% CD8).

Germline assignment: CDR1 SGDLS and CDR2 YYNGEE. CDR3 size: 14 residues. The J segment lost 0 bases and the V segment lost 4 bases, leaving 3 bases of the junction unmatched. This clonotype was counted at least ten times. Its antigen is unidentified. Synthesis of TCR cDNA relied on 5'RACE template switching, which attached a universal primer site and UMIs. TCRdb reanalysed the 5' RACE reads using MiXCR and keeps one entry per CDR3 protein. The sample lists 250,000 to 300,000 distinct CDR3 sequences, over 4.5% occurring once. This specimen was CD4+ T cells sorted from PBMCs, taken on the day of the yellow fever booster vaccination. This clonotype was sampled from a man younger than 35 who received the YFV17D yellow fever vaccine. The V call is TRBV9, the J call TRBJ1-2; 7 bases line up with TRBD1. The DNA for the CDR3 is TGTGCCAGCAGCCCTGGGACAGCTAACTATGGCTACACCTTC. It is translated as CASSPGTANYGYTF.